Sequencing of this TCR beta chain was carried out in a study of blood T cell repertoires in COVID-19. Study information: The study drew acute and convalescent COVID-19 samples from the United States, Italy and Spain. Sources were T cells, B-cell-depleted T cells, or PBMCs; the material itself was cDNA or gDNA.

This clone was recorded a few times. CDR3 length: 14 amino acids. Trimming took 4 bases from V and 7 from J, leaving 14 bases between them. Per germline, CDR1 SGHNT and CDR2 YYREEE (reference sequence). Original processing methods: Nucleated cell counts were estimated from reference gene primer amplification. Sequencing used immunoSEQ multiplex PCR; TCRdb keeps in-frame clones, though not all of them. The DNA was the basis for D and trimming; V, J and clone size are from that table. The sample records 100,000 to 150,000 clones, about four fifths being singletons. This chain joins TRBV5-4 and TRBJ1-4; a weak D match, TRBD1 (6 bases). Sequencing used peripheral blood. The clonotype was recovered from a man in his sixties with acute or convalescent COVID-19. The CDR3 coding sequence is TGTGCCAGCAGCCCGGGGGGCGAGGGTGAAAAACTGTTTTTT. Translation gives CASSPGGEGEKLFF.